The present T cell receptor (beta chain) was sequenced within a study of T cells after yellow fever vaccination. Background on the study: Where fractions had low cell numbers, libraries were prepared from them with the SMART-Seq v4 Ultra Low Input RNA kit.

5'RACE template switching generated TCR cDNA, adding a universal primer site and UMIs. TCRdb processed the 5' RACE reads anew with MiXCR; each CDR3 protein has one entry. The repertoire holds approximately 550,000 distinct CDR3 sequences, with roughly a fifth as singletons. V was pared by 3 bases and J by 6 bases, with 5 bases of the junction left unmatched. CDR1 LNHNV and CDR2 YYDKDF come from the germline V gene (reference sequence). This CDR3 has 14 residues. Findings of the study overall: Only a minor proportion of clonotypes was detected across both CD4 and CD8 compartments. Most clones from primary vaccination resurfaced after the booster (96% CD4, around 91% CD8).

Worth noting for this clonotype: Its antigen is unidentified.

The chain links TRBV15 to TRBJ2-5; 9 bases agree with TRBD1. Sequenced material: PBMCs, taken 15 days after the yellow fever booster vaccination. The clonotype comes from a man under 40 who received the YFV17D yellow fever vaccine. The CDR3 region has the DNA TGTGCCACCAGCAGTGGGGGACAGGGAAAGACCCAGTACTTC. Protein product: CATSSGGQGKTQYF.